This T cell receptor (beta chain) was observed in a study of blood T cell repertoires in COVID-19. Produced via immunoSEQ multiplex PCR; TCRdb's table is partial and in-frame only. The table includes about 150,000 clones, more than 85% detected once. The sample comprised peripheral blood. The sequence came from a man aged 55-75 years with active or convalescent COVID-19.

The CDR3 protein is CASSFRRYNEQFF. Written as DNA, the CDR3 is TGTGCCAGCAGCTTTAGGCGGTACAATGAGCAGTTCTTC. V is TRBV7-2 and J is TRBJ2-1, with D unclear. Germline CDR1 SGHTA, CDR2 FQGNSA. V gave up 3 bases and J gave up 4 bases, with 7 bases separating them. The CDR3 loop spans 13 amino acids.